This T cell receptor (beta chain) was captured in a study of cytomegalovirus exposure and HLA in healthy donors. The PCR had 60 Vbeta and 13 Jbeta primers. Clones were read by immunoSEQ multiplex PCR, and TCRdb kept only the in-frame ones, dropping some. Here the sample spans 95,000 to 150,000 clones, more than 60% being singletons. The trim removed 2 bases at V and 6 bases at J, leaving 5 bases unmatched. Germline CDR1 MNHEY, CDR2 SVGAGI. The CDR3 extends over 14 amino acids. The chain recombines TRBV6-5 with TRBJ1-2; 8 bases agree with TRBD1. The sample consisted of PBMCs. This receptor was taken from a woman between 35 and 50 years old in good health and CMV-seropositive. The CDR3 DNA sequence: TGTGCCAGCAGTTACCTCGGACAGGGCGATGGCTACACCTTC. Protein: CASSYLGQGDGYTF.